The clone carrying this T cell receptor (beta chain) came up once. Its antigen is undetermined. The sample is drawn from a study of OX40 agonist ivuxolimab in advanced cancers. Across the study: Of the participants, approximately 38% had some prior anti-PD-1, anti-PD-L1 or anti-CTLA-4 therapy, which was allowed. General observations from the study: Among the least clonally expanded were partial responders at 0.1-3.0 mg/kg. Also showing low normalized T-cell clonal expansion were some of the nonresponders.

Between the trimmed V and J ends, which lost 9 bases and 12 bases, there was a span of 12 bases. Per the germline V gene, CDR1 is WSHSY and CDR2 is SAAADI. The CDR3 has 10 residues. Sequencing used immunoSEQ multiplex PCR; TCRdb keeps in-frame clones, though not all of them. The sample carries around 30,000 clones, about 74% recorded once. The chain has TRBV10-2 and TRBJ2-1; D is perhaps TRBD1 (6 bases). This sequence originates from an adult with an advanced solid tumor such as melanoma, head and neck, liver or kidney cancer. Here the sequenced sample was CD4+ or CD8+ T cells sorted from blood, taken in a trial of the OX40 agonist ivuxolimab. The CDR3 reads CASRSGAQFF. For the CDR3, the DNA is TGCGCCAGTCGGTCAGGGGCGCAGTTCTTC.